This T cell receptor beta chain was sequenced during a study of CD8 T cells in Susac syndrome. Findings and caveats of the study: By the study's own acknowledgment, its TCR sequencing and HLA analysis included relatively few individuals. CD8+ clonal expansion in Susac was maximal in TEMRA cells and in active patients. Susac-specific public clones numbered around 15 in total CD8+ repertoires (and roughly 5 in CD8+ TEMRA repertoires).

On this clonotype: The antigen is unknown.

RNA amounts of roughly 0.5 to 1 ug underwent reverse transcription with random hexamers. An immunoSEQ multiplex PCR generated amplified TCR beta CDR3 products spanning 54 Vbeta and 13 Jbeta. TCRdb processed the immunoSEQ multiplex PCR reads anew with MiXCR; each CDR3 protein has one entry. Of about 130,000 distinct CDR3 sequences in the sample, 95% were seen once. The CDR3 has 11 residues. Germline V gene lookup returns CDR1 SQVTM and CDR2 ANQGSEA. Trimming removed 3 bases from V and 0 bases from J, with 2 bases in between. The chain joins TRBV29-1 to TRBJ1-1, with D unclear. Sequencing was carried out using CD8+ T cells from PBMCs. The TCR originated in a human donor with Susac syndrome. CDR3 amino acids: CSVELNTEAFF. In DNA, the CDR3 is TGCAGCGTTGAGTTGAACACTGAAGCTTTCTTT.